Listed below are T cell receptor beta chains from one sample, sequenced in a study of T cells in Graves' hyperthyroidism and ophthalmopathy. One entry per CDR3 protein results from TCRdb running MiXCR on the multiplex PCR reads. The sample yields hundreds of thousands of distinct CDR3 sequences, roughly 45% seen once. Sequencing was performed on peripheral blood or thyroid tissue (not recorded which). All receptors come from an adult man with Graves' disease, either hyperthyroidism or ophthalmopathy (not recorded which). Each CDR3 is given with its conserved first and last residue. Fields, in order: V gene, J gene, CDR3 protein.

>TRBV5-1|TRBJ2-7
CASKGGSGGPPPYEQYF
>TRBV2|TRBJ1-5
CASSGGQGPSNQPQHF
>TRBV2|TRBJ1-5
CAWGQGDQPQHF
>TRBV2|TRBJ1-4
CASLQGPTNEKLFF
>TRBV20-1|TRBJ1-2
CSASGTDVGYTF
>TRBV25-1|TRBJ1-6
CASSLSPQGFVNSPLHF
>TRBV29-1|TRBJ1-4
CSVRTGGGEKLFF
>TRBV29-1|TRBJ1-1
CSVEGGSEAFF
>TRBV19|TRBJ2-7
CASSIGWTGSYEQYF
>TRBV7-9|TRBJ1-3
CVSSLVGMSGESSGNTIYF
>TRBV29-1|TRBJ1-2
CSVGAQRGYGYTF
>TRBV12-3/TRBV12-4|TRBJ1-5
CASSSTGLSNQPQHF
>TRBV7-8|TRBJ2-2
CASSLAVLDASTGELFF
>TRBV11-2|TRBJ2-2
CASSFDPGGTGELFF
>TRBV11-2|TRBJ1-6
CARNPQTGSPLHF
>TRBV6-1|TRBJ1-2
CASSQVGRLVGYTF
>TRBV7-8|TRBJ2-7
CASSPERGPLGEQYF
>TRBV2|TRBJ2-5
CASRTGGNQETQYF
>TRBV7-2|TRBJ2-5
CASRLLIPTGTLSRETQYF
>TRBV2|TRBJ1-2
CASSEYLGGIGYTF
>TRBV12-3/TRBV12-4|TRBJ2-7
CASRAGLADYEQYF
>TRBV7-2|TRBJ2-7
CASSLRGREQYF
>TRBV12-3/TRBV12-4|TRBJ1-2
CASSLLAHYGYTF
>TRBV20-1|TRBJ1-5
CSASPVQGGRRWQPQHF
>TRBV2|TRBJ1-4
CASSLTATGGNEKLFF
>TRBV10-3|TRBJ1-2
CASSEQGAGLRGYTF
>TRBV7-2|TRBJ1-2
CASSLGQGMDGYTF
>TRBV7-8|TRBJ1-4
CASSLDGSNEKLFF
>TRBV2|TRBJ1-5
CASGQAPPYGNQPQHF
>TRBV5-4|TRBJ1-2
CASSSSIGEYGYTF
>TRBV12-3/TRBV12-4|TRBJ1-1
CASDDRGFTEAFF
>TRBV20-1|TRBJ1-2
CSARPILTGERDGYTF
>TRBV9|TRBJ1-5
CASSPTSAAPQHF
>TRBV29-1|TRBJ2-7
CSVGGGGSYEQYF
>TRBV7-2|TRBJ1-1
CASSSAGQTAEAFF
>TRBV6-1|TRBJ2-5
CAYRDRGQTQYF
>TRBV2|TRBJ2-7
CASSGHSRPYEQYF
>TRBV29-1|TRBJ1-1
CSVDGRGQRMNTEAFF
>TRBV7-2|TRBJ1-5
CASSADSNNQPQHF
>TRBV20-1|TRBJ2-7
CSASEGGYEQYF